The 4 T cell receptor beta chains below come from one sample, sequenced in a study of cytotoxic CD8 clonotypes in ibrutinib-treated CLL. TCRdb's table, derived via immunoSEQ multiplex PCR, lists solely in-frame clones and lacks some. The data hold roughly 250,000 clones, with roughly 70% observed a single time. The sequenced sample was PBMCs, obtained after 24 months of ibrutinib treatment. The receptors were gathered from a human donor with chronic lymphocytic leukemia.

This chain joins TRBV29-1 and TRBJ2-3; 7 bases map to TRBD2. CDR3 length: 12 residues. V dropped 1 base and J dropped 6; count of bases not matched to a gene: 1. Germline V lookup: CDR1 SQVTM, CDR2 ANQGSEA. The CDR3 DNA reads TGCAGCGTTGAAGGGCGGGGGGATACGCAGTATTTT. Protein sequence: CSVEGRGDTQYF.

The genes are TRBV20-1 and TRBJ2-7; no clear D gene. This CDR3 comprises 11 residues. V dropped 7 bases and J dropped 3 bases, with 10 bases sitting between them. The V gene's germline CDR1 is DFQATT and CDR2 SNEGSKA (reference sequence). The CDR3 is CSVEDHYEQYF. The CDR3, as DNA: TGCAGTGTTGAGGACCACTACGAGCAGTACTTC.

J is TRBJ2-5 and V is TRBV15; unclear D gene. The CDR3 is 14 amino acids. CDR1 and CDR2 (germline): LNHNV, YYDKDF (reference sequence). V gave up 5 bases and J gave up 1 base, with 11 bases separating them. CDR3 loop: CATSLWTVQETQYF. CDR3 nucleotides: TGTGCCACCAGCTTATGGACGGTCCAAGAGACCCAGTACTTC.

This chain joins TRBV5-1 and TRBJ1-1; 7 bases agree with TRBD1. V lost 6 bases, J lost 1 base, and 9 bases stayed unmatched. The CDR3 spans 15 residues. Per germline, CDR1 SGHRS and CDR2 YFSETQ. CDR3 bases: TGCGCCAGCAACCCTTTGGGACAGACGAACACTGAAGCTTTCTTT. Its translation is CASNPLGQTNTEAFF.